The 3 T cell receptor beta chains presented below share a single source sample, sequenced in a study of immune cell composition in non-small cell lung cancer. Using immunoSEQ multiplex PCR, the repertoire was profiled, and TCRdb retains in-frame clones only, with some absent. The top ten clones hold over 10% of a sample with over 4,000 clones, 83% of them seen once. What was sequenced was lung tumor tissue. Receptors originate from a human donor with non-small cell lung cancer.

V is TRBV19 and J is TRBJ1-1; TRBD1 agrees at 7 bases. V trimming: 6 bases; J trimming: 0 bases; junction bases outside the gene matches: 7. In germline, CDR1 is LNHDA, CDR2 SQIVND (reference sequence). The CDR3 is 15 residues long. The CDR3 region has the DNA TGTGCCAGTAGCCCGCGACAGGGCATGAACACTGAAGCTTTCTTT. The encoded protein is CASSPRQGMNTEAFF.

V is TRBV28 and J is TRBJ1-2, with D tentatively TRBD1 (6 bases). V was trimmed by 2 bases and J by 2 bases, leaving 9 bases between them. The CDR3 length is 14 residues. The germline CDR1 and CDR2 sequences are MDHEN and SYDVKM. The CDR3 loop reads CASSLGQGNYGYTF. The CDR3 DNA reads TGTGCCAGCAGTTTAGGCCAGGGGAACTATGGCTACACCTTC.

This rearrangement joins TRBV7-3 to TRBJ1-2; D unclear. Trimming took 2 bases from V and 8 from J, leaving 12 bases between them. The V gene's germline CDR1 is SGHTA and CDR2 FQGTGA. The CDR3 totals 13 residues. CDR3 nucleotide sequence: TGTGCCAGCAGCTTAGCGAAAGTATCGGGCTACACCTTC. Translating it yields CASSLAKVSGYTF.